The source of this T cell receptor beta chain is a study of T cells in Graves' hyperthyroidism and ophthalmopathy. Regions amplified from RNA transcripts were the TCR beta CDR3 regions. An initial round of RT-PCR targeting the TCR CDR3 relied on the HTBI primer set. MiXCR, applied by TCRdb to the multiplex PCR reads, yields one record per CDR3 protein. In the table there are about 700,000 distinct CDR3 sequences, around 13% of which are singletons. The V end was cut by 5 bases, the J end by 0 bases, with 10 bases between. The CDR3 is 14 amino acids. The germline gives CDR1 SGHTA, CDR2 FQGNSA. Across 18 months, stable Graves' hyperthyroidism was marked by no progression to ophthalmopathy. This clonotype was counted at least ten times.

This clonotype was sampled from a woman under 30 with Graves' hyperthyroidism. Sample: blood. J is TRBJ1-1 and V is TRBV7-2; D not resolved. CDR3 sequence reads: CASSPDVLNTEAFF. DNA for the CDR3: TGTGCCAGCAGCCCTGACGTTCTGAACACTGAAGCTTTCTTT.